Included here is one TCR beta chain sequence, with context. The sample comes from a study of blood T cell repertoires in COVID-19. Study in general: COVID-19 samples from acute and convalescent phases originated in the United States, Italy and Spain. The cDNA or gDNA used as material had been derived from T cells, B-cell-depleted T cells, or PBMCs.

With 4 bases removed from V and 1 base from J, the gap between germline ends came to 11 bases. This CDR3 is 14 amino acids long. The germline gives CDR1 MNHEY, CDR2 SVGAGI. Cohorts were assigned according to the clinical history that participants reported. Exposed enrollees had met someone with a PCR-confirmed or clinician-diagnosed COVID-19 case at some point within the 2 weeks before study entry. Sequencing was performed with immunoSEQ multiplex PCR; in TCRdb, only in-frame clones are kept and a portion is missing. In the table there are roughly 400,000 clones, nearly 90% of which are singletons. This sequence was found in a woman aged 18 to 35 who had been exposed to COVID-19. The chain joins TRBV6-5 to TRBJ2-7, with D uncertain. The sample was PBMCs or T cells enriched from blood (not recorded which). The CDR3 loop is CASSWADRSYEQYF. CDR3 sequence (DNA): TGTGCCAGCAGTTGGGCAGACCGTTCCTACGAGCAGTACTTC.